This TCR beta chain was captured in a study of radiotherapy plus CTLA-4 blockade in lung cancer. Study-level background: Patients showed objective responses in 15% to 20% of cases, and disease control was achieved by less than 35%.

The CDR3 extends over 12 amino acids. Germline V gene data show CDR1 as SGHDT and CDR2 as YYEEEE. Trimming removed 4 bases from V and 7 bases from J, with 12 bases in between. This table comes from immunoSEQ multiplex PCR, and its TCRdb copy is limited to in-frame clones, with some not included. The data contain 55,000 to 80,000 clones, around 80% of them seen just once; the ten biggest clones take up 7.1%. General study results and limits: The best prediction of response reportedly came from early blood T cell clone dynamics, with interferon-beta. In blood, TCR clones derived from the tumor expanded after radiotherapy plus ipilimumab.

CTLA-4 blockade with ipilimumab, together with focal radiation, was given to patients with chemo-refractory metastatic non-small-cell lung cancer. A note on this clone: Its antigen is undetermined.

The chain uses TRBV5-6 and TRBJ2-7; D is undetermined. This receptor was identified in a human donor with non-small cell lung cancer who had a complete response to radiotherapy plus ipilimumab. The sequencing used peripheral blood, collected from a patient treated with radiotherapy plus ipilimumab. CDR3 amino acids: CASSPGPGEQYF. In nucleotides, the CDR3 is TGTGCCAGCAGCCCCGGGCCCGGGGAGCAGTACTTC. The full variable domain, its missing parts supplied by reference TRBV5-6 and TRBJ2-7, is DAGVTQSPTHLIKTRGQQVTLRCSPKSGHDTVSWYQQALGQGPQFIFQYYEEEERQRGNFPDRFSGHQFPNYSSELNVNALLLGDSALYLCASSPGPGEQYFGPGTRLTVT.